This is a list of T cell receptor delta chains from one sample in a study of gamma-delta T cells after stem cell transplantation. TCRdb reanalysed the RT-PCR reads via CATT. The sample has roughly 10,000 delta-chain clones, about two fifths seen once. The sequenced sample consisted of gamma-delta T cells. These receptors all stem from a human donor. It is not recorded whose cells these are; they may come from a transplant donor. Both conserved end residues are part of each CDR3. The order of the fields is J gene, D gene, clone size, V gene, CDR3 protein, CDR3 DNA. The D gene is left open where the match is weak. The size entry is marked missing in some rows and otherwise reads once, few, many or a size class.

j_call: TRDJ1
d_call: TRDD3
clone_size: NA
v_call: TRDV1
cdr3_aa: CALGELALPREWGIPYTDKLIF
cdr3_nt: TGTGCTCTTGGGGAACTCGCCCTCCCTAGAGAGTGGGGGATACCTTACACCGATAAACTCATCTTT

j_call: TRDJ1
d_call: TRDD3
clone_size: once
v_call: TRAV29/DV5
cdr3_aa: CAASDIGPTSTGGYTGPLWVGCTDKLIF
cdr3_nt: TGTGCAGCAAGCGATATAGGACCCACCAGTACTGGGGGATACACTGGCCCCCTATGGGTTGGGTGTACCGATAAACTCATCTTT

j_call: TRDJ1
d_call: TRDD3
clone_size: few
v_call: TRDV1
cdr3_aa: CALGEFRLVLGDYTDKLIF
cdr3_nt: TGTGCTCTTGGGGAGTTCCGACTTGTACTGGGGGATTACACCGATAAACTCATCTTT

j_call: TRDJ1
d_call: TRDD3
clone_size: few
v_call: TRDV2
cdr3_aa: CACDSLTGGRRGLYTDKLIF
cdr3_nt: TGTGCCTGTGACAGCCTAACTGGGGGTCGAAGGGGCTTGTACACCGATAAACTCATCTTT

j_call: TRDJ2
d_call: NA
clone_size: NA
v_call: TRDV2
cdr3_aa: CACDTGQSYDYSYCGATGSAQLFF
cdr3_nt: TGTGCCTGTGACACGGGACAATCCTACGACTACTCCTACTGTGGGGCTACAGGATCGGCACAACTCTTCTTT

j_call: TRDJ1
d_call: NA
clone_size: NA
v_call: TRDV2
cdr3_aa: CACDTESGYTEQLIF
cdr3_nt: TGTGCCTGTGACACCGAATCCGGATACACCGAGCAACTCATCTTT

j_call: TRDJ1
d_call: TRDD3
clone_size: few
v_call: TRDV1
cdr3_aa: CALGELSSFCLLGDAPDTDKLIF
cdr3_nt: TGTGCTCTTGGGGAACTAAGTTCCTTTTGTTTGCTGGGGGATGCGCCAGACACCGATAAACTCATCTTT

j_call: TRDJ3
d_call: TRDD3
clone_size: NA
v_call: TRDV2
cdr3_aa: CACDTLGDTWDTRQMFF
cdr3_nt: TGTGCCTGTGACACCCTGGGGGATACCTGGGACACCCGACAGATGTTTTTC

j_call: TRDJ1
d_call: TRDD3
clone_size: NA
v_call: TRDV3
cdr3_aa: CAFYGTGGYDDKLIF
cdr3_nt: TGTGCCTTTTATGGTACTGGGGGATACGACGATAAACTCATCTTT

j_call: TRDJ3
d_call: TRDD3
clone_size: NA
v_call: TRDV2
cdr3_aa: CACDTGGGYSWDTRQMFF
cdr3_nt: TGTGCCTGTGACACCGGTGGGGGATACTCCTGGGACACCCGACAAATGTTTTTC

j_call: TRDJ1
d_call: TRDD3
clone_size: NA
v_call: TRDV1
cdr3_aa: CAIGEDAGGSLTYTDKLIF
cdr3_nt: TGTGCTATTGGGGAAGACGCTGGGGGATCCTTGACGTACACCGATAAACTCATCTTT

j_call: TRDJ1
d_call: TRDD3
clone_size: NA
v_call: TRAV29/DV5
cdr3_aa: CAASGQLPLRHSQHWGPHAHTYTDKLIF
cdr3_nt: TGTGCAGCAAGCGGCCAGCTGCCATTGCGGCACTCCCAACACTGGGGACCCCACGCCCACACGTACACCGATAAACTCATCTTT

j_call: TRDJ1
d_call: NA
clone_size: NA
v_call: TRDV3
cdr3_aa: CAFPFYTDNLIF
cdr3_nt: TGTGCCTTTCCGTTTTACACCGATAACCTCATCTTT

j_call: TRDJ1
d_call: TRDD3
clone_size: NA
v_call: TRDV3
cdr3_aa: CALGTGLTGLGDTPNWDKLIF
cdr3_nt: TGTGCCCTTGGAACTGGCCTTACTGGACTGGGGGATACTCCCAATTGGGATAAACTCATCTTT

j_call: TRDJ1
d_call: TRDD2
clone_size: NA
v_call: TRDV3
cdr3_aa: CAFRVCFLLVHDAVRDGSRTDKLIF
cdr3_nt: TGTGCCTTTAGAGTCTGCTTCCTACTGGTCCACGACGCTGTGAGGGATGGTAGTAGGACCGATAAACTCATCTTT

j_call: TRDJ2
d_call: TRDD3
clone_size: few
v_call: TRDV3
cdr3_aa: CASPYWGILGAQLFF
cdr3_nt: TGTGCCTCTCCCTACTGGGGGATATTAGGAGCACAACTCTTCTTT

j_call: TRDJ2
d_call: NA
clone_size: NA
v_call: TRDV2
cdr3_aa: CACDTPPGWDRKPLTAQLFF
cdr3_nt: TGTGCCTGTGACACACCGCCCGGTTGGGATAGGAAGCCTTTGACAGCACAACTCTTCTTT

j_call: TRDJ1
d_call: NA
clone_size: NA
v_call: TRDV3
cdr3_aa: CAFRPRWGAAYTDKLIF
cdr3_nt: TGTGCCTTTAGGCCTAGGTGGGGGGCCGCGTACACCGATAAACTCATCTTT

j_call: TRDJ2
d_call: NA
clone_size: NA
v_call: TRDV3
cdr3_aa: CACSPSTAQLFF
cdr3_nt: TGTGCCTGTAGCCCTTCTACAGCACAACTCTTCTTT

j_call: TRDJ1
d_call: TRDD3
clone_size: few
v_call: TRDV1
cdr3_aa: CALGELTLLKLYWGIRSSDKLIF
cdr3_nt: TGTGCTCTTGGGGAACTGACCCTCCTCAAACTTTACTGGGGGATACGCAGTTCCGATAAACTCATCTTT

j_call: TRDJ1
d_call: NA
clone_size: once
v_call: TRDV1
cdr3_aa: CAIGERCNLPLLYTDKLIF
cdr3_nt: TGTGCTATTGGGGAACGCTGTAACCTACCCCTACTGTACACCGATAAACTCATCTTT

j_call: TRDJ3
d_call: TRDD3
clone_size: few
v_call: TRDV2
cdr3_aa: CACDTGGSVTNSWDTRQMFF
cdr3_nt: TGTGCCTGTGACACTGGGGGATCTGTTACAAACTCCTGGGACACCCGACAGATGTTTTTC

j_call: TRDJ1
d_call: NA
clone_size: NA
v_call: TRDV2
cdr3_aa: CACDTGCGSLNHFLYTDKLIF
cdr3_nt: TGTGCCTGTGACACCGGGTGTGGCTCACTGAACCACTTTCTTTACACCGATAAACTCATCTTT

j_call: TRDJ3
d_call: TRDD3
clone_size: NA
v_call: TRDV2
cdr3_aa: CACDTLLGISSWDTRQMFF
cdr3_nt: TGTGCCTGTGACACGCTACTGGGGATCAGCTCCTGGGACACCCGACAGATGTTTTTC

j_call: TRDJ1
d_call: TRDD3
clone_size: few
v_call: TRDV1
cdr3_aa: CALGDPTPYWGIRPYTDKLIF
cdr3_nt: TGTGCTCTTGGGGACCCCACTCCGTACTGGGGGATAAGGCCGTACACCGATAAACTCATCTTT

j_call: TRDJ1
d_call: TRDD3
clone_size: few
v_call: TRDV1
cdr3_aa: CALGERGTRIDRGIHYTDKLIF
cdr3_nt: TGTGCTCTTGGGGAACGGGGAACTCGAATCGATCGGGGGATACACTACACCGATAAACTCATCTTT

j_call: TRDJ1
d_call: NA
clone_size: NA
v_call: TRDV1
cdr3_aa: CALGERVPYYPRGKLIF
cdr3_nt: TGTGCTCTTGGGGAAAGAGTCCCCTACTACCCCAGGGGTAAACTCATCTTT

j_call: TRDJ1
d_call: NA
clone_size: NA
v_call: TRDV3
cdr3_aa: CAFLSRNYTAKLIF
cdr3_nt: TGTGCCTTTCTGTCGCGAAATTACACCGCTAAACTCATCTTT